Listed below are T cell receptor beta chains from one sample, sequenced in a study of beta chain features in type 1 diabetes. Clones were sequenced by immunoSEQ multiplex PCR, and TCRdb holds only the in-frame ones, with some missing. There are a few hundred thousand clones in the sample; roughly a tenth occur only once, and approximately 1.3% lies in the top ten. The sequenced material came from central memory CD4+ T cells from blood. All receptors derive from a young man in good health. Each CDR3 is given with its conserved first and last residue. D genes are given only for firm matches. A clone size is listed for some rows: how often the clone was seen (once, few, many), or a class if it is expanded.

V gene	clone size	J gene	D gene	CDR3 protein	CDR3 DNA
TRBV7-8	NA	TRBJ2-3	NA	CASSLAGIADTQYF	TGTGCCAGCAGCTTAGCGGGAATCGCAGATACGCAGTATTTT
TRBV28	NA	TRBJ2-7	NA	CASSSGPLDNEQYF	TGTGCCAGCAGTTCCGGACCGTTAGACAACGAGCAGTACTTC
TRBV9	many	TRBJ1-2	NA	CASSEDMNYGYTF	TGTGCCAGCAGCGAAGACATGAACTATGGCTACACCTTC
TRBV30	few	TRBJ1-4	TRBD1	CAWRATQGAREKLFF	TGTGCCTGGAGGGCAACACAGGGGGCTCGTGAAAAACTGTTTTTT
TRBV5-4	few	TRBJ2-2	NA	CASSLGGPYTGELFF	TGTGCCAGCAGCTTGGGAGGGCCGTACACCGGGGAGCTGTTTTTT
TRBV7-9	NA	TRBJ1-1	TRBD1	CASSFSGGSTEAFF	TGTGCCAGCAGCTTTTCAGGGGGATCCACTGAAGCTTTCTTT
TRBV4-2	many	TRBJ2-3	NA	CASSQARTGDTQYF	TGTGCCAGCAGCCAAGCCCGTACGGGAGATACGCAGTATTTT
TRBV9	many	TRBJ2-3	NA	CASSGGVADTQYF	TGTGCCAGCAGCGGGGGAGTGGCAGATACGCAGTATTTT
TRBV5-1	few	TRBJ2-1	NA	CASSLEGLPTNEQFF	TGCGCCAGCAGCTTGGAGGGACTCCCCACCAATGAGCAGTTCTTC
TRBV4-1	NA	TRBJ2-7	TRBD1	CASSQRTGSVYEQYF	TGCGCCAGCAGCCAGAGGACAGGGAGCGTCTACGAGCAGTACTTC
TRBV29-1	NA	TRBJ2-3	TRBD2	CSVTSGTDTQYF	TGCAGCGTGACTAGCGGCACAGATACGCAGTATTTT
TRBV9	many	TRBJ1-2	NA	CASSVGNRDTYGYTF	TGTGCCAGCAGCGTAGGCAACAGGGACACCTATGGCTACACCTTC
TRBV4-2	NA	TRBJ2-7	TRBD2	CASSQRTSGYEQYF	TGTGCCAGCAGCCAGCGGACTAGCGGATACGAGCAGTACTTC
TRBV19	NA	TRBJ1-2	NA	CASSKDSAGRGYGYTF	TGTGCCAGTAGTAAAGATTCGGCAGGGCGAGGCTATGGCTACACCTTC
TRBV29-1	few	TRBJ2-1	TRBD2	CCARTRGRASSYNEQFF	TGCTGCGCCCGGACTCGCGGGAGGGCGAGCTCCTACAATGAGCAGTTCTTC
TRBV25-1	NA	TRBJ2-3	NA	CASSDLRGTENTDTQYF	TGTGCCAGCAGTGATCTCCGTGGGACCGAGAACACAGATACGCAGTATTTT
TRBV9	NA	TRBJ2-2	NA	CASSPRLSGRFRGNTGELFF	TGTGCCAGCAGCCCCCGACTAAGCGGGCGTTTTCGGGGAAACACCGGGGAGCTGTTTTTT
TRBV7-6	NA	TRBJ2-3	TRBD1	CASSWDRASTDTQYF	TGTGCCAGCAGCTGGGACAGGGCCTCCACAGATACGCAGTATTTT
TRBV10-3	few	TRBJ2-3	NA	CAISESPLTDTQYF	TGTGCCATCAGTGAGTCGCCCCTCACAGATACGCAGTATTTT
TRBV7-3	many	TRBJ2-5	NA	CASSPTGLQETQYF	TGTGCCAGCAGCCCCACAGGGCTCCAAGAGACCCAGTACTTC
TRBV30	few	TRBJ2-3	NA	CAWSGGHPSTDTQYF	TGTGCCTGGAGCGGGGGGCACCCAAGCACAGATACGCAGTATTTT
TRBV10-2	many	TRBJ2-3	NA	CASNTFRWTDTQYF	TGCGCCAGCAACACTTTCCGCTGGACAGATACGCAGTATTTT
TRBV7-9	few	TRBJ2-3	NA	CASSLQHGDTQYF	TGTGCCAGCAGCTTGCAGCACGGGGATACGCAGTATTTT
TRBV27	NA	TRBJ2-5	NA	CASSLMGGRTQYF	TGTGCCAGCAGTTTAATGGGCGGTCGGACCCAGTACTTC
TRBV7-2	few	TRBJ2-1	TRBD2	CASSRPRTSGSVDEQFF	TGTGCCAGCAGCCGACCCAGGACTAGCGGGAGTGTAGATGAGCAGTTCTTC
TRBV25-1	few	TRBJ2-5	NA	CASKRETQYF	TGTGCCAGTAAAAGAGAGACCCAGTACTTC
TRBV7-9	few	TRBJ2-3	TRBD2	CASSPLGAGGRTDTQYF	TGTGCCAGCAGCCCCCTAGGGGCGGGAGGGCGCACAGATACGCAGTATTTT
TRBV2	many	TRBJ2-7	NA	CASSDPGETYEQYF	TGTGCCAGCAGTGACCCAGGGGAGACCTACGAGCAGTACTTC
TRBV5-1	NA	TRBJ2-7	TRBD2	CASSFLAAYEQYF	TGCGCCAGCAGCTTTCTAGCGGCATACGAGCAGTACTTC
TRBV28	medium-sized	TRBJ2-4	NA	CASSAGMGGAGKNIQYF	TGTGCCAGCAGTGCTGGGATGGGGGGCGCAGGCAAAAACATTCAGTACTTC
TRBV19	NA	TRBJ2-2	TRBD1	CASSRTGGLTGELFF	TGTGCCAGTAGTCGGACAGGCGGTCTCACCGGGGAGCTGTTTTTT
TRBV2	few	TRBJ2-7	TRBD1	CASGPGQESYEQYF	TGTGCCAGCGGTCCAGGACAGGAGTCCTACGAGCAGTACTTC
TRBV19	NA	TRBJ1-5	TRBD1	CASSTISGQGADQPQHF	TGTGCCAGTAGTACTATATCGGGACAGGGGGCGGATCAGCCCCAGCATTTT
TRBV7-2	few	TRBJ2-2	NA	CASSLVQAVTGELFF	TGTGCCAGCAGCTTAGTACAGGCGGTCACCGGGGAGCTGTTTTTT
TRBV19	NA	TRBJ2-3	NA	CASSSPPGSTDTQYF	TGTGCCAGTAGTTCCCCCCCCGGTAGCACAGATACGCAGTATTTT
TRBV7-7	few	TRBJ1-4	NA	CASSPGRGYGEKLFF	TGTGCTAGCAGCCCCGGGAGGGGGTACGGTGAAAAACTGTTTTTT
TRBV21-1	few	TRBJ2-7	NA	CASSKLAGVYEQYF	TGTGCCAGCAGCAAACTAGCGGGAGTTTACGAGCAGTACTTC
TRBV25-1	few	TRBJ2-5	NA	CASSDGELWAQETQYF	TGTGCCAGCAGTGATGGGGAACTCTGGGCCCAAGAGACCCAGTACTTC
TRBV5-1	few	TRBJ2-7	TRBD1	CASSSDGQGVEQYF	TGCGCCAGCAGCTCGGACGGACAGGGCGTCGAGCAGTACTTC
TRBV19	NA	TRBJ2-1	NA	CASSIRGIRASNEQFF	TGTGCCAGTAGTATAAGAGGAATCAGGGCTTCCAATGAGCAGTTCTTC
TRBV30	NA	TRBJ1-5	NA	CAWKIAGTGDQPQHF	TGTGCCTGGAAAATTGCAGGCACGGGGGATCAGCCCCAGCATTTT
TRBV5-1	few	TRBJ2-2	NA	CASSPTTGELFF	TGCGCCAGCAGCCCCACCACCGGGGAGCTGTTTTTT
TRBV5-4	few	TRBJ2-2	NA	CASSVDSTGELFF	TGTGCCAGCAGCGTGGACAGCACCGGGGAGCTGTTTTTT
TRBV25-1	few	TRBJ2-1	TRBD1	CAARGNRGYNEQFF	TGTGCCGCCCGCGGGAACAGGGGGTACAATGAGCAGTTCTTC
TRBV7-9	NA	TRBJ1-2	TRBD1	CASSRTGDGYTF	TGTGCCAGCAGCCGGACAGGGGACGGCTACACCTTC
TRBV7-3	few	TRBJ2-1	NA	CASSFFSSYNEQFF	TGTGCCAGCAGCTTCTTCAGCTCCTACAATGAGCAGTTCTTC